This record looks at one TCR beta chain sequence and its context. Its antigen is currently unknown. V shed 5 bases and J shed 6 bases, with 16 bases lying between them. CDR1 is SGHTA and CDR2 is FQGNSA in the germline V gene. The CDR3 loop spans 14 amino acids. Here immunoSEQ multiplex PCR was the method, and the copy in TCRdb shows in-frame clones only, minus some. The sample has 2,500,000 or so clones, over 85% seen once; the top ten hold 0.13% to 0.15%. These data are taken from a study of shared clonotypes between healthy human individuals. Study findings and constraints: The study's rarefaction showed incomplete sorted-subset sequencing despite large depth.

This receptor was obtained from a man aged 18 to 35 in good health. J is TRBJ1-2 and V is TRBV7-2; maybe TRBD1 (5 bases). Sample: naive CD4+ T cells sorted from blood. Stated subset: CD45RA+ positively selected. This chain's CDR3 is CASSPRAISDGYTF. The DNA for the CDR3 is TGTGCCAGCAGCCCCAGGGCTATCTCTGATGGCTACACCTTC.